Following are 16 T cell receptor beta chains from one sample sequenced in a study of cytomegalovirus exposure and HLA in healthy donors (TCRdb year 2017). The library was built by means of the immunoSEQ multiplex PCR assay. Drawn from immuneACCESS, this table holds only the in-frame rearrangements with V and J called that TCRdb kept. Clones are partly lost; checked studies trace under half to an unresolved V gene and leave the rest unexplained. Recorded for this sample are about 250,000 clones; roughly 84% of them occurred a single time. The top ten hold 12% of the sample. The sequenced sample consisted of PBMCs. Receptors originate from a young man in good health and CMV-seropositive.

This CDR3 is CASSDPGRSYEQYF. CDR3 nucleotide sequence: TGCGCCAGCAGTGATCCCGGGAGATCCTACGAGCAGTACTTC. The rearrangement uses TRBV10-1 and TRBJ2-7, with a weak D call TRBD2 (6 bases). The length of the CDR3 is 14 residues. V lost 3 bases to trimming and J lost 1 base, with 10 bases between them. The V gene's germline CDR1 is WNHNN and CDR2 SYGVQD (reference sequence).

This clone was observed once. V is TRBV20-1 and J is TRBJ2-5, with D unresolved. CDR3 length: 11 residues. V lost 7 bases to trimming and J lost 4 bases, with 10 bases between them. Per the germline V gene, CDR1 is DFQATT and CDR2 is SNEGSKA (reference sequence). The CDR3 bases are TGCAGTGTCAGCGACCGAGAGACCCAGTACTTC. Protein sequence: CSVSDRETQYF.

This chain uses TRBV28 with TRBJ1-1; D gene ambiguous. Trimming removed 6 bases from V and 8 bases from J, with 13 bases in between. Germline CDR1 reads MDHEN; CDR2 reads SYDVKM. The CDR3 is 12 residues long. CDR3 amino acids: CASRPDGIEAFF. DNA for the CDR3: TGTGCCAGCAGACCAGACGGGATAGAAGCTTTCTTT. The entire variable domain, with the rest obtained from reference TRBV28 and TRBJ1-1, is as follows: DVKVTQSSRYLVKRTGEKVFLECVQDMDHENMFWYRQDPGLGLRLIYFSYDVKMKEKGDIPEGYSVSREKKERFSLILESASTNQTSMYLCASRPDGIEAFFGQGTRLTVV.

The chain links TRBV5-1 to TRBJ2-3; 8 bases align to TRBD2. CDR1 SGHRS and CDR2 YFSETQ come from the germline V gene. There are 15 residues in the CDR3. The ends lost 4 bases at V and 3 bases at J; junction bases unmatched: 7. This CDR3 reads CASSPGTRVTDTQYF. Written as DNA, the CDR3 is TGCGCCAGCAGCCCCGGGACTAGAGTAACAGATACGCAGTATTTT.

The chain combines TRBV9 with TRBJ2-7, with D possibly called TRBD1 or TRBD2 (6 bases each). The CDR3 totals 15 residues. V lost 0 bases and J 3 bases, leaving 13 bases between the germline ends. CDR1 SGDLS and CDR2 YYNGEE come from the germline V gene. As DNA, the CDR3 is TGTGCCAGCAGCGTAGATTGGGGGGACAACTACGAGCAGTACTTC. It codes for CASSVDWGDNYEQYF.

The chain couples TRBV7-9 to TRBJ1-2; D is perhaps TRBD1 (5 bases). The CDR3 is 13 residues long. CDR1 is SEHNR and CDR2 is FQNEAQ in the germline V gene (reference sequence). V was cut by 5 bases and J by 7 bases, with 14 bases left in between. The CDR3 sequence is CASSPTGGTGYTF. CDR3 DNA: TGTGCCAGCAGCCCTACGGGGGGGACTGGCTACACCTTC.

The chain uses TRBV27 and TRBJ2-1, with a tentative D call TRBD1 (6 bases). This CDR3 has 13 residues. The germline V and J ends were trimmed by 3 bases and 6 bases, with 9 bases remaining between them. CDR1 is MNHEY and CDR2 is SMNVEV in the germline V gene (reference sequence). Here the CDR3 reads CASSFRGFNEQFF. The CDR3 coding sequence is TGTGCCAGCAGTTTTAGGGGGTTCAATGAGCAGTTCTTC.

The V and J genes are TRBV5-6 and TRBJ2-2, with 8 bases aligning to TRBD2. Germline V lookup: CDR1 SGHDT, CDR2 YYEEEE. The CDR3 contains 18 residues. V lost 4 bases, J lost 5 bases, and 16 bases stayed unmatched. This CDR3 reads CASSHTASGPRFTGELFF. CDR3 nucleotide sequence: TGTGCCAGCAGCCACACCGCTAGCGGGCCGAGGTTTACCGGGGAGCTGTTTTTT. Combining the CDR3 with reference TRBV5-6 and TRBJ2-2 gives the whole variable domain DAGVTQSPTHLIKTRGQQVTLRCSPKSGHDTVSWYQQALGQGPQFIFQYYEEEERQRGNFPDRFSGHQFPNYSSELNVNALLLGDSALYLCASSHTASGPRFTGELFFGEGSRLTVL.

This clone was seen only once. This chain links TRBV19 with TRBJ2-2; TRBD2 is a possible D gene (5 bases). Germline CDR1 and CDR2: LNHDA and SQIVND (reference sequence). The CDR3 has 15 amino acids. Trimming pared 5 bases from V and 0 bases from J, leaving 10 bases between. CDR3 DNA sequence: TGTGCCAGTAGTCCGGGAACCTCGAACACCGGGGAGCTGTTTTTT. Translation: CASSPGTSNTGELFF. Combining the CDR3 with reference TRBV19 and TRBJ2-2 gives the whole variable domain DGGITQSPKYLFRKEGQNVTLSCEQNLNHDAMYWYRQDPGQGLRLIYYSQIVNDFQKGDIAEGYSVSREKKESFPLTVTSAQKNPTAFYLCASSPGTSNTGELFFGEGSRLTVL.

V and J are TRBV7-6 and TRBJ2-5, with unresolved D. The CDR3 has 11 residues. CDR1 and CDR2 from the germline V gene are SGHVS and FNYEAQ. Between the trimmed V and J ends, which lost 2 bases and 5 bases, there was a span of 3 bases. CDR3 sequence: CASSLLETQYF. CDR3 sequence (DNA): TGTGCCAGCAGCTTACTTGAGACCCAGTACTTC.

This clone appeared a single time. V and J are TRBV12-5 and TRBJ2-7, with 9 positions matching TRBD1. V lost 7 bases and J lost 0; bases outside the gene matches: 7. The CDR3 totals 15 residues. The germline CDR1 and CDR2 sequences are LGHNT and FRNRAP. CDR3 nucleotide sequence: TGTGCTAGTGCCGTGGGACAGGGAAGCTCCTACGAGCAGTACTTC. As protein: CASAVGQGSSYEQYF.

This sequence joins TRBV30 and TRBJ2-2, with D possibly matching TRBD1 (5 bases). This CDR3 spans 13 amino acids. Germline loops: CDR1 GTSNPN, CDR2 SVGIG (reference sequence). V dropped 3 bases and J dropped 13 bases, with 18 bases sitting between them. This CDR3 reads CAWRDYRTTLLFF. As DNA, the CDR3 is TGTGCCTGGAGGGATTATCGGACAACGCTGCTGTTTTTT.

The CDR3 is CASRAGYEQYF. CDR3 bases: TGTGCCAGCCGCGCGGGCTACGAGCAGTACTTC. This chain joins TRBV19 and TRBJ2-7; the D gene is possibly TRBD2 (5 bases). This CDR3 spans 11 amino acids. The germline V and J ends were trimmed by 9 bases and 3 bases, with 9 bases remaining between them. Germline V gene sequence: CDR1 LNHDA, CDR2 SQIVND (reference sequence).

This chain connects TRBV2 to TRBJ2-5; 8 positions match TRBD1. Trimming cost V 6 bases and J 5 bases; bases outside gene matches: 5. This CDR3 is 13 amino acids long. Germline lookup yields CDR1 SNHLY and CDR2 FYNNEI. This chain's CDR3 is CASRTGGTETQYF. The CDR3 DNA follows: TGTGCCAGCAGAACAGGGGGTACGGAGACCCAGTACTTC.

The rearrangement uses TRBV13 and TRBJ2-7; 8 bases agree with TRBD2. J was trimmed by 2 bases and V by 2 bases; bases with no gene match: 14. Germline CDR1 reads PRHDT; CDR2 reads FYEKMQ (reference sequence). CDR3 size: 18 residues. CDR3 loop: CASSLKLGSGRLTYEQYF. The CDR3 DNA reads TGTGCCAGCAGCTTAAAGTTGGGAAGCGGGAGACTAACCTACGAGCAGTACTTC.

A word on this clone: Being one base from a much bigger clone, this may be a read error. The V and J genes are TRBV7-9 and TRBJ1-2, with TRBD1 matching 8 bases. V lost 3 bases to trimming and J lost 2 bases; unmatched junction nucleotides: 2. This CDR3 has 14 amino acids. The germline CDR1 and CDR2 sequences are SEHNR and FQNEAQ (reference sequence). The CDR3, as DNA: TGTGCCAGCAGCTTTCGACAGGGGAACTATGGCTACACCTTC. This sequence encodes CASSFRQGNYGYTF.